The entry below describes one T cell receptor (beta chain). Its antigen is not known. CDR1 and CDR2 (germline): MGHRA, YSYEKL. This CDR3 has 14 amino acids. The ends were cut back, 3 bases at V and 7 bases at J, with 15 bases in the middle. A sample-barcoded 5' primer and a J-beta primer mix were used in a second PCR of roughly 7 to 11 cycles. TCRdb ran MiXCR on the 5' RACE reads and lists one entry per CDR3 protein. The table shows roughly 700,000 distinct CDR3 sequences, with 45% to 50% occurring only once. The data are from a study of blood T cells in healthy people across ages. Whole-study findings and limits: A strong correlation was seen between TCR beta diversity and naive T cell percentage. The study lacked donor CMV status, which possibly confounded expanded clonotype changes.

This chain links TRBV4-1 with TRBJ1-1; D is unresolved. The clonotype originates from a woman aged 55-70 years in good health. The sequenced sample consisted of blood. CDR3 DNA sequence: TGCGCCAGCAGCCATCCCGCATTGGACGGTGAAGCTTTCTTT. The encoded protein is CASSHPALDGEAFF.